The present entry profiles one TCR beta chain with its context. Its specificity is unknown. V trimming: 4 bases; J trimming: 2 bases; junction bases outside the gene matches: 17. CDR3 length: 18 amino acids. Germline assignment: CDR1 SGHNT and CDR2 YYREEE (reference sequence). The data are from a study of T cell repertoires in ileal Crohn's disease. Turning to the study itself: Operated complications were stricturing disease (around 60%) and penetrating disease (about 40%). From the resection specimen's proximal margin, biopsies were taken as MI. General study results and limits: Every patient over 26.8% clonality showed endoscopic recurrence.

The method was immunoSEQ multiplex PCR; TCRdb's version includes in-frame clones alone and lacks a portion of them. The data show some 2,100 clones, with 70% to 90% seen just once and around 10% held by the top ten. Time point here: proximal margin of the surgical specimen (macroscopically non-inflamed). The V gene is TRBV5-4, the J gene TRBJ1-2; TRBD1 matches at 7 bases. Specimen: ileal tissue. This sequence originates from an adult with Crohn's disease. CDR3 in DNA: TGTGCCAGCAGCCTCGGAAAAACAGTGACAGGGCCCAACTATGGCTACACCTTC. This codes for CASSLGKTVTGPNYGYTF.